This TCR beta chain derives from a study of human T cells and chemical hapten exposure (dated by TCRdb to the early 2020s). Turning to the overall study: For sensitization, 2% DPC in acetone was applied to a roughly 2 cm by roughly 2 cm area of upper inner arm skin. Throughout the approximately 25-week study period, patients were also given weekly therapeutic DPC doses on the scalp. Patch testing was done on the upper back using Finn chambers containing 0.01% DPC, and results were scored after 6 days according to International Contact Dermatitis Research Group standards. The mostly female patient cohort included alopecia areata with under or over 50% scalp involvement, alopecia totalis and alopecia universalis. The libraries were sequenced as a pool, and the TCR yield per sample differed mostly because of small variations in library volumes within the pool. The study tracked peripheral blood TCR repertoire changes in vivo during primary and secondary sensitization to the hapten diphenylcyclopropenone (DPC) in alopecia patients. Patient blood was sampled pre-sensitization (week 0) and at 2, 6 and about 24 weeks after DPC sensitization. Blood for TCR sequencing was provided by twenty-nine alopecia patients at one to four time points (pre-sensitization, 2, 6 and 24 weeks). Results the study describes overall, beyond this receptor: Repeated subsampling changed both the strength of the expansion versus patch-test correlation and the threshold at which that correlation became significant. Patch test score was positively correlated with the number of PT1 expanded TCRs, with significance at thresholds 8, 16 and 32 but not at 4. The number of TCRs above 1 in 1000 frequency did not change with DPC sensitization; there was no evidence of global repertoire structure alterations. Expanded TCRs formed significantly more large CDR3 similarity clusters than pre-sensitization or healthy control sets, consistent with antigen-driven responses. Alopecia, a presumed autoimmune disease, was present in all patients, so the immune response of the patients might differ from that of healthy individuals.

The time point label here, explained by the study, means: patch test 2, 6 weeks after DPC sensitization. The treatment or condition label corresponds to: therapeutic diphenylcyclopropenone sensitization with weekly scalp DPC. At every patch-test visit, the blood draw took place before the patch test was put on. Patients were eligible if aged 18 to 70, diagnosed with alopecia and judged suitable for DPC therapy, and pregnant patients were excluded. Total RNA was extracted from unfractionated whole blood that had been collected in Tempus Blood RNA tubes. In the case of this clonotype: The specificity of this receptor is unknown. This may arise from a read error, as a much more abundant clone is one base away.

The library was made by RACE. The instrument given in TCRdb is NextSeq 500. Library preparation attached unique molecular identifiers to individual cDNA molecules for quantitative, reproducible TCR counting. From each blood RNA sample, both TCR alpha and TCR beta chains were sequenced. Per the authors' processing: Samples had a median of 95,638 TCRs, with a range from about 23,224 to 690,600. V, J and CDR3 annotation of the TCR reads was performed with the Decombinator software suite. Every sample was subsampled to the same number of TCRs (28,000) for the PS versus PT1 abundance plots. Expanded TCRs were defined as absent before sensitization and observed at least eight times at the 2-week time point. Through fastp at Q25 and MiXCR, TCRdb rebuilt clones from the public reads, retaining in-frame beta chains. Entries that share a CDR3 protein sequence are merged under the most common genes and DNA. V and J calls and clone size were set by TCRdb, not the authors. The sample table shows tens of thousands of distinct CDR3 sequences, and 10% are seen once. The top ten hold approximately 7% of the sample.

CDR1 SGHTS and CDR2 YDEGEE are derived from the germline V gene. The CDR3 spans 16 residues, from the cysteine through the phenylalanine. This entry keeps only the CDR3 DNA: 48 bases, framed from base 1. This receptor was identified in a woman aged 45-65 years with alopecia areata. Some clones in this sample may be carry-over from other donors' samples. The rearrangement combines TRBV5-8 with TRBJ2-3; the D gene is perhaps TRBD2, from 5 matching bases. This material consisted of whole blood, taken in connection with sensitization to the hapten diphenylcyclopropenone (DPC). The DNA reads as follows: TGTGCCATCGTCTTTCCTCCGCCGGGGAGTGAAGATACGAAGTATTTT. It encodes CAIVFPPPGSEDTKYF.